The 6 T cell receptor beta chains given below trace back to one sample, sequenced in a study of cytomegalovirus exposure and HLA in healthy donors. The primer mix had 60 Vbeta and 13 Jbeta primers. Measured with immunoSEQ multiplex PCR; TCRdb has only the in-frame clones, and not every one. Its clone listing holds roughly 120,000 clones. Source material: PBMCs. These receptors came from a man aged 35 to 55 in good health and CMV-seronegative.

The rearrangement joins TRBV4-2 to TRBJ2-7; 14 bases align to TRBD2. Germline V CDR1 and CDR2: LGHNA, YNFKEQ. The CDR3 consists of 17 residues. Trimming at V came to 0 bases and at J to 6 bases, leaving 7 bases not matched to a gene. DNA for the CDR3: TGTGCCAGCAGCCAAGACCCGGGACTAGCGGGAGACTGCGAGCAGTACTTC. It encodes CASSQDPGLAGDCEQYF.

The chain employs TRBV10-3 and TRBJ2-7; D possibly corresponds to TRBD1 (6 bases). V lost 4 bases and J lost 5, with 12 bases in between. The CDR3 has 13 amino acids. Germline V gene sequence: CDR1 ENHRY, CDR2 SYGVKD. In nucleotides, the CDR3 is TGTGCCATCAGTGGCCGGGACAAAGACGAGCAGTACTTC. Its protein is CAISGRDKDEQYF.

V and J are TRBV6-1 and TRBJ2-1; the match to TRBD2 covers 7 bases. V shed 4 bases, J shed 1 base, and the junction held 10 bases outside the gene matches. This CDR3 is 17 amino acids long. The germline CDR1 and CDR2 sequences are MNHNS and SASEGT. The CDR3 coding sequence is TGTGCCAGCAGTGGTGCCCGGCGCGGGAGTTCCTACAATGAGCAGTTCTTC. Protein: CASSGARRGSSYNEQFF.

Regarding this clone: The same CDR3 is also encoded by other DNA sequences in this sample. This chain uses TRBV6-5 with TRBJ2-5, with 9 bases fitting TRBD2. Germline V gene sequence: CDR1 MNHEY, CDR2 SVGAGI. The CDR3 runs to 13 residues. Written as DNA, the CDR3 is TGTGTCGTCGGGCGGGAGGGACGAGAGACCCAGTACTTC. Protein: CVVGREGRETQYF.

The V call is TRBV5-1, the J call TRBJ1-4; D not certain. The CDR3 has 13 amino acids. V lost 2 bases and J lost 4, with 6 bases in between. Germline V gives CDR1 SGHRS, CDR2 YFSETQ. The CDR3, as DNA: TGCGCCAGCAGCTTAAGTAGTAATGAAAAACTGTTTTTT. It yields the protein CASSLSSNEKLFF. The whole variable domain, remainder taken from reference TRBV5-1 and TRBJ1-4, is KAGVTQTPRYLIKTRGQQVTLSCSPISGHRSVSWYQQTPGQGLQFLFEYFSETQRNKGNFPGRFSGRQFSNSRSEMNVSTLELGDSALYLCASSLSSNEKLFFGSGTQLSVL.

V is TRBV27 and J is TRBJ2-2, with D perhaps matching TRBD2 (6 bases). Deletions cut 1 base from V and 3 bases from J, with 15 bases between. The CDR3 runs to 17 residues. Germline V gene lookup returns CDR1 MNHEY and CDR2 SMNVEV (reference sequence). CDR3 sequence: CASSLLIGRRDTGELFF. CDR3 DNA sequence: TGTGCCAGCAGTTTATTGATCGGGCGGAGGGACACCGGGGAGCTGTTTTTT.